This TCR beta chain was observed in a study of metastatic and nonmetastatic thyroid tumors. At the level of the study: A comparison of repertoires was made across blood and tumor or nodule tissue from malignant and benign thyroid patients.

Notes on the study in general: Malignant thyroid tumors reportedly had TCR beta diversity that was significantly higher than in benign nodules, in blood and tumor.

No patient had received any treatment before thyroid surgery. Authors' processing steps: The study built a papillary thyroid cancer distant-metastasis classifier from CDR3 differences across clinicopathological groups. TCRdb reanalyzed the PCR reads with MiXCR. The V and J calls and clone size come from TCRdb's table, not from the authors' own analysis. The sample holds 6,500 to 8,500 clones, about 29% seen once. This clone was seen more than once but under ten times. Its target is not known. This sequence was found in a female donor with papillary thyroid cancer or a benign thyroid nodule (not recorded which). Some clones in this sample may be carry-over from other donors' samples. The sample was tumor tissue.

DNA of the CDR3: TGTGCCAGCCGCAACCCCGGGGTTGAAGCTTTCTTT. Its protein is CASRNPGVEAFF. The rearrangement joins TRBV6-1 to TRBJ1-1; D unclear. The CDR3 is made up of 12 amino acids. Trimming pared 8 bases from V and 7 bases from J, leaving 14 bases between. The V gene's germline CDR1 is MNHNS and CDR2 SASEGT.